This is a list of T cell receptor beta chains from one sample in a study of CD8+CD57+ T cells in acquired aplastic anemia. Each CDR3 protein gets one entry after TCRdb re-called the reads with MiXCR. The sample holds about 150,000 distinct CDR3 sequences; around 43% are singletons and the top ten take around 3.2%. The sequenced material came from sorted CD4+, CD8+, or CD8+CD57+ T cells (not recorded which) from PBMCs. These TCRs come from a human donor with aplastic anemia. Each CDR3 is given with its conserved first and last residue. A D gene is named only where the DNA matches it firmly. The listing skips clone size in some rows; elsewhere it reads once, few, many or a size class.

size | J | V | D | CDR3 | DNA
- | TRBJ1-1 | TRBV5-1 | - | CASSSGNTEAFF | TGCGCCAGCAGCTCCGGAAACACTGAAGCTTTCTTT
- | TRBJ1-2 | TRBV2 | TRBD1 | CASMLQGGYGYTF | TGTGCCAGCATGTTACAGGGGGGTTATGGCTACACCTTC
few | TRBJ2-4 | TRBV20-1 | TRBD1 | CSARATGGEGVAKNIQYF | TGCAGTGCTAGAGCTACAGGGGGCGAGGGGGTAGCCAAAAACATTCAGTACTTC
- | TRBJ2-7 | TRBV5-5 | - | CASSSPGGNYEQYF | TGTGCCAGCAGCTCCCCCGGAGGGAACTACGAGCAGTACTTC
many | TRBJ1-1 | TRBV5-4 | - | CASSLRGYGTNTEAFF | TGTGCCAGCAGCTTGCGGGGCTACGGAACGAACACTGAAGCTTTCTTT
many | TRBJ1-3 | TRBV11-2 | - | CASSLGAGANSGNTIYF | TGTGCCAGCAGCTTAGGAGCAGGGGCCAACTCTGGAAACACCATATATTTT
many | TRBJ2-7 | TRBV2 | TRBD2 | CASSEDLAGTEQYF | TGTGCCAGCAGTGAAGATCTAGCGGGGACCGAGCAGTACTTC
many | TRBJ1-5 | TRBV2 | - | CASSESSNQPQHF | TGTGCCAGCAGCGAGAGTAGCAATCAGCCCCAGCATTTT
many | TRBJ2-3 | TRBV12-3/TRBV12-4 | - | CASSEFMDTQYF | TGTGCCAGCAGTGAGTTCATGGATACGCAGTATTTT
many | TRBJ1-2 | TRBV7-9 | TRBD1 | CASSSGTGGLGYTF | TGTGCCAGCAGCTCCGGGACAGGGGGATTAGGCTACACCTTC
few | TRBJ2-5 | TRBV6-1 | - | CASSTDRGLGTQYF | TGTGCCAGCAGTACGGACCGGGGGCTTGGGACCCAGTACTTC
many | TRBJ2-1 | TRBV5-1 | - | CASSLTDEQFF | TGCGCCAGCAGCTTGACAGATGAGCAGTTCTTC
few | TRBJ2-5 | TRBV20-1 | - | CSARETQYF | TGCAGTGCTAGAGAGACCCAGTACTTC
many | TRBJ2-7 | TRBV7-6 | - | CASSLAPTVSYEQYF | TGTGCCAGCAGCTTAGCCCCGACAGTCTCCTACGAGCAGTACTTC
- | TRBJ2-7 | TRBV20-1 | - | CSAKDTTYEQYF | TGCAGTGCCAAGGACACCACCTACGAGCAGTACTTC
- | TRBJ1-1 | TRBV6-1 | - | CASRKALLNTEAFF | TGTGCCAGCAGAAAAGCTCTCTTGAACACTGAAGCTTTCTTT
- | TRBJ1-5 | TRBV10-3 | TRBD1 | CATRDRQPQHF | TGTGCCACCCGGGACAGGCAGCCCCAGCATTTT
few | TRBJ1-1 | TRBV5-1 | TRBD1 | CASSFSKSGQTEASF | TGCGCCAGCAGCTTTAGTAAGTCGGGACAGACTGAAGCTTCCTTT
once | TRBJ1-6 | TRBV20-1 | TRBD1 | CSARITGGDVPLHF | TGCAGTGCTAGGATTACAGGGGGAGATGTACCCCTCCACTTT
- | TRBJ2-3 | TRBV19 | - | CASSIGRRDTQYF | TGTGCCAGTAGTATAGGAAGACGGGATACGCAGTATTTT
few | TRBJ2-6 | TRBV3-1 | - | CASSGAGHLTLSGANVLTF | TGTGCCAGCAGCGGGGCGGGGCACCTTACCCTCTCTGGGGCCAACGTCCTGACTTTC
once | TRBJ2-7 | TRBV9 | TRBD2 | CASSNSGGLYEQYF | TGTGCCAGCAGCAACAGCGGGGGGTTATACGAGCAGTACTTC
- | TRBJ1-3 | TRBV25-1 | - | CASSPRTIQSGNTIYF | TGTGCCAGCTCACCACGTACTATTCAGAGTGGAAACACCATATATTTT
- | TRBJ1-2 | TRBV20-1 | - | CSARDIRSYGYTF | TGCAGTGCTAGAGATATTCGGAGCTATGGCTACACCTTC
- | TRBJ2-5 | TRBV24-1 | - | CATSESQGSQETQYF | TGTGCCACCAGTGAGAGTCAGGGATCACAAGAGACCCAGTACTTC
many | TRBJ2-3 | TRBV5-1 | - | CASSLSRGGTDTQYF | TGCGCCAGCAGCTTGTCAAGAGGGGGCACAGATACGCAGTATTTT
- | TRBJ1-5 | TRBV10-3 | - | CAISYRDPQPQHF | TGTGCCATCAGTTACCGGGACCCTCAGCCCCAGCATTTT
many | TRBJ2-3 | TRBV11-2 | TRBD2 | CASSPRSGSQADTQYF | TGTGCCAGCAGCCCGCGTAGCGGGAGTCAGGCAGATACGCAGTATTTT
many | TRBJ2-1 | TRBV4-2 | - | CASSQAITGNEQFF | TGTGCCAGCAGCCAAGCCATCACAGGAAATGAGCAGTTCTTC
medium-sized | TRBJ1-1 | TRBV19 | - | CASRNQGNTEAFF | TGTGCCAGTAGGAACCAAGGGAACACTGAAGCTTTCTTT